These T cell receptor beta chains were read from a single sample in a study of immune characterization of retroperitoneal liposarcoma. TCRdb re-called the PCR reads through MiXCR, storing one row per CDR3 protein. The table records around 3,000 distinct CDR3 sequences, around 50% of them present only once. The specimen sequenced was tumor tissue. The receptor source for this set is a male donor with retroperitoneal liposarcoma. The CDR3 runs from the conserved cysteine through the conserved F or W. D genes are given only for firm matches. Clone sizes are given selectively: once, few, many, or a class where the clone is expanded.

CDR3nt	CDR3aa	abundance	j_gene	d_gene	v_gene
TGTGCCAGCAGTGAGAGTAGCGGGGGGCCCGGAGATACGCAGTATTTT	CASSESSGGPGDTQYF	NA	TRBJ2-3	TRBD2	TRBV6-4
TGTGCCAGCAGTTTGCAGGCGAACACCGGGGAGCTGTTTTTT	CASSLQANTGELFF	NA	TRBJ2-2	NA	TRBV27
TGTGCCAGCAGCTTGCCCGGTACCAATGAGCAGTTCTTC	CASSLPGTNEQFF	NA	TRBJ2-1	NA	TRBV11-3
TGTGCCAGCAGTCTTGAGGACAGGGTCAGTACAGATACGCAGTATTTT	CASSLEDRVSTDTQYF	few	TRBJ2-3	TRBD1	TRBV6-1
TGTGCCAGCAGTTACTCGCCGACTAGCGGTTACAATGAGCAGTTCTTC	CASSYSPTSGYNEQFF	medium-sized	TRBJ2-1	TRBD2	TRBV6-6
TGTGCCAGCAGTTTCACCGGGACAGGACCCTACAATGAGCAGTTCTTC	CASSFTGTGPYNEQFF	NA	TRBJ2-1	TRBD1	TRBV6-1
TGTGCCAGCAGCCAAAGACGACTAGCGGTCAATGAGCAGTTCTTC	CASSQRRLAVNEQFF	NA	TRBJ2-1	TRBD2	TRBV7-2
TGTGCCAGCAGCCGGCGGGGCGGGAGTGGCTACAATGAGCAGTACTTC	CASSRRGGSGYNEQYF	once	TRBJ2-5	TRBD2	TRBV7-3
TGTGCCAGCAGTTTATATTTGGGTTACAATGAGCAGTTCTTC	CASSLYLGYNEQFF	few	TRBJ2-1	NA	TRBV12-3/TRBV12-4
TGTGCCAGCAGCCTCGGGACTAGCGGGAGGAATGAGCAGTTCTTC	CASSLGTSGRNEQFF	medium-sized	TRBJ2-1	TRBD2	TRBV7-8
TGTGCCAGCAGCATTGGACTAGCGGGAGGTGGGACCCAGTACTTC	CASSIGLAGGGTQYF	once	TRBJ2-5	TRBD2	TRBV7-2
TGTGCCAGCAGCCCTTGGACTAGCGGGGCGAGCAATGAGCAGTACTTC	CASSPWTSGASNEQYF	few	TRBJ2-7	TRBD2	TRBV27
TGTGCCAGCAGTTTAAGCCCCCAAGAGACCCAGTACTTC	CASSLSPQETQYF	NA	TRBJ2-5	NA	TRBV12-3/TRBV12-4
TGTGCCAGCAGGGTAAGCGGGAGGGTACCCTATGAGCAGTTCTTC	CASRVSGRVPYEQFF	NA	TRBJ2-1	TRBD2	TRBV6-8
TGTGCCAGCAAGGATGGCGGGAGGGGGGAGCAGTTCTTC	CASKDGGRGEQFF	few	TRBJ2-1	TRBD2	TRBV6-1
TGTGCCAGCAGCTGGACTAGCGGCTCCTACGAGCAGTACTTC	CASSWTSGSYEQYF	few	TRBJ2-7	TRBD2	TRBV7-2
TGTGCTAGTGGTTTGGTAACCTCAAACAGGGTTGAGAATTCACCCCTCCACTTT	CASGLVTSNRVENSPLHF	few	TRBJ1-6	NA	TRBV12-5
TGTGCCAGCAGCTCCTTTACGAACACCGGGGAGCTGTTTTTT	CASSSFTNTGELFF	medium-sized	TRBJ2-2	NA	TRBV7-8
TGTGCCAGCACTCGAGTGGGGGCGGGAGCGGAGGAGACCCAGTTCTTC	CASTRVGAGAEETQFF	NA	TRBJ2-1	NA	TRBV6-1
TGTGCCCAACCACTACGACTAGCGGGAGGAGGGGAGACCCAGTACTTC	CAQPLRLAGGGETQYF	few	TRBJ2-5	TRBD2	TRBV12-3/TRBV12-4
TGTGCCAGCAGCTTAGAAACTAGCGGGAGGGGGGGGGAGCAGTTCTTC	CASSLETSGRGGEQFF	NA	TRBJ2-1	TRBD2	TRBV7-8
TGTGCCAGCAGCCTCCGCCGGGTCGCAGTCGGTCAGCCCCAGCATTTT	CASSLRRVAVGQPQHF	few	TRBJ1-5	NA	TRBV7-8
TGTGCCAGCAGCCCCTTCGCGGGGGCCGGGGGAGATACGCAGTATTTT	CASSPFAGAGGDTQYF	NA	TRBJ2-3	NA	TRBV4-2